This is a list of T cell receptor beta chains from one sample in a study of T cell responses to AZD1222 COVID-19 vaccine. Generated by immunoSEQ multiplex PCR, the TCRdb table keeps only in-frame clones and is missing some. The profile shows about 110,000 clones, 85% to 90% of them singletons. This specimen was peripheral blood, taken on day 0 of AZD1222 vaccination. The receptors shown here come from an adult in good health. Both conserved end residues are part of each CDR3. Fields, in order: D gene, V gene, clone size, J gene, CDR3 protein, CDR3 DNA. D genes are given only for firm matches. The listing skips clone size in some rows; elsewhere it reads once, few, many or a size class.

d_call: -; v_call: TRBV12-3/TRBV12-4; clone_size: -; j_call: TRBJ2-1; cdr3_aa: CASSLIRDNEQFF; cdr3_nt: TGTGCCAGCAGTTTGATTCGAGACAATGAGCAGTTCTTC
d_call: -; v_call: TRBV7-9; clone_size: -; j_call: TRBJ2-5; cdr3_aa: CASSFIGKGLETQYF; cdr3_nt: TGTGCCAGCAGCTTTATAGGGAAGGGCCTAGAGACCCAGTACTTC
d_call: TRBD2; v_call: TRBV3-1/TRBV3-2; clone_size: once; j_call: TRBJ2-2; cdr3_aa: CASSQPSGGDTGELFF; cdr3_nt: TGTGCCAGCAGCCAACCTAGCGGGGGAGACACCGGGGAGCTGTTTTTT
d_call: TRBD2; v_call: TRBV19; clone_size: -; j_call: TRBJ2-5; cdr3_aa: CASTPSGRETQYF; cdr3_nt: TGTGCCAGTACCCCTAGCGGGCGAGAGACCCAGTACTTC
d_call: TRBD1; v_call: TRBV2; clone_size: -; j_call: TRBJ1-2; cdr3_aa: CASTLETGVTGGYTF; cdr3_nt: TGTGCCAGCACTTTAGAGACAGGGGTGACGGGTGGCTACACCTTC
d_call: -; v_call: TRBV19; clone_size: -; j_call: TRBJ1-1; cdr3_aa: CASRGEGMNTEAFF; cdr3_nt: TGTGCCAGTAGAGGAGAGGGGATGAACACTGAAGCTTTCTTT
d_call: -; v_call: TRBV6-5; clone_size: -; j_call: TRBJ1-6; cdr3_aa: CASWRGANSPLHF; cdr3_nt: TGTGCCAGCTGGCGGGGGGCTAATTCACCCCTCCACTTT
d_call: -; v_call: TRBV10-2; clone_size: -; j_call: TRBJ2-3; cdr3_aa: CASAGYGKTDTQYF; cdr3_nt: TGCGCCAGCGCCGGGTACGGGAAAACAGATACGCAGTATTTT
d_call: -; v_call: TRBV18; clone_size: -; j_call: TRBJ1-4; cdr3_aa: CASSPLPGDEKLFF; cdr3_nt: TGTGCCAGCTCACCACTACCAGGGGACGAAAAACTGTTTTTT
d_call: -; v_call: TRBV12-3/TRBV12-4; clone_size: -; j_call: TRBJ2-2; cdr3_aa: CASTDTGELFF; cdr3_nt: TGTGCCAGCACCGACACCGGGGAGCTGTTTTTT
d_call: TRBD1; v_call: TRBV7-9; clone_size: -; j_call: TRBJ1-2; cdr3_aa: CASSLATGRNYGYTF; cdr3_nt: TGTGCCAGCAGCTTGGCGACAGGGAGAAACTATGGCTACACCTTC
d_call: TRBD1; v_call: TRBV3-1/TRBV3-2; clone_size: -; j_call: TRBJ2-1; cdr3_aa: CASSQGAGTGGRNEQFF; cdr3_nt: TGTGCCAGCAGCCAAGGGGCTGGGACAGGGGGCCGTAATGAGCAGTTCTTC
d_call: -; v_call: TRBV24-1; clone_size: -; j_call: TRBJ2-5; cdr3_aa: CATSVATRGLETQYF; cdr3_nt: TGTGCCACCAGTGTTGCGACTAGGGGGTTGGAGACCCAGTACTTC
d_call: -; v_call: TRBV19; clone_size: -; j_call: TRBJ2-3; cdr3_aa: CASSPSVSTDTQYF; cdr3_nt: TGTGCCAGTAGTCCGTCAGTGAGCACAGATACGCAGTATTTT
d_call: -; v_call: TRBV4-1; clone_size: -; j_call: TRBJ2-7; cdr3_aa: CASSPRSYEQYF; cdr3_nt: TGCGCCAGCAGCCCACGCTCCTACGAGCAGTACTTC
d_call: -; v_call: TRBV5-1; clone_size: -; j_call: TRBJ1-4; cdr3_aa: CASSLRGNNEKLFF; cdr3_nt: TGCGCCAGCAGCTTGCGGGGCAATAATGAAAAACTGTTTTTT
d_call: -; v_call: TRBV7-9; clone_size: -; j_call: TRBJ2-1; cdr3_aa: CASSQQANEQFF; cdr3_nt: TGTGCCAGCAGCCAACAGGCGAATGAGCAGTTCTTC
d_call: TRBD2; v_call: TRBV18; clone_size: -; j_call: TRBJ2-7; cdr3_aa: CASSHSRLAGNYEQYF; cdr3_nt: TGTGCCAGCTCACATAGCCGACTAGCGGGGAACTACGAGCAGTACTTC
d_call: TRBD1; v_call: TRBV6-5; clone_size: -; j_call: TRBJ1-5; cdr3_aa: CASKAGGADQPQHF; cdr3_nt: TGTGCCAGCAAGGCAGGGGGCGCGGATCAGCCCCAGCATTTT
d_call: -; v_call: TRBV10-2; clone_size: -; j_call: TRBJ2-3; cdr3_aa: CASIEGPADTQYF; cdr3_nt: TGCGCCAGCATAGAGGGACCCGCTGATACGCAGTATTTT
d_call: -; v_call: TRBV27; clone_size: -; j_call: TRBJ1-2; cdr3_aa: CASSFLGRRGANYGYTF; cdr3_nt: TGTGCCAGCAGTTTCCTGGGACGGAGGGGTGCTAACTATGGCTACACCTTC
d_call: -; v_call: TRBV3-1/TRBV3-2; clone_size: -; j_call: TRBJ1-1; cdr3_aa: CASSQGAGTEAFF; cdr3_nt: TGTGCCAGCAGCCAAGGGGCGGGTACTGAAGCTTTCTTT
d_call: TRBD2; v_call: TRBV10-2; clone_size: medium-sized; j_call: TRBJ2-5; cdr3_aa: CASMWTSGQETQYF; cdr3_nt: TGCGCCAGCATGTGGACTAGCGGTCAAGAGACCCAGTACTTC
d_call: -; v_call: TRBV28; clone_size: -; j_call: TRBJ1-2; cdr3_aa: CASSLTRVYGYTF; cdr3_nt: TGTGCCAGCAGTCTTACGAGGGTCTATGGCTACACCTTC
d_call: -; v_call: TRBV6-5; clone_size: -; j_call: TRBJ2-2; cdr3_aa: CASRGQANTGELFF; cdr3_nt: TGTGCCAGCAGGGGGCAGGCGAACACCGGGGAGCTGTTTTTT
d_call: TRBD2; v_call: TRBV5-8; clone_size: -; j_call: TRBJ2-7; cdr3_aa: CASGTSGAYEQYF; cdr3_nt: TGTGCCAGCGGGACTAGCGGAGCATACGAGCAGTACTTC
d_call: TRBD2; v_call: TRBV15; clone_size: once; j_call: TRBJ2-7; cdr3_aa: CATSRGRLAGGYEQYF; cdr3_nt: TGTGCCACCAGCAGGGGCAGACTAGCGGGAGGGTACGAGCAGTACTTC
d_call: TRBD1; v_call: TRBV19; clone_size: -; j_call: TRBJ1-6; cdr3_aa: CASSTNPGGDSPLHF; cdr3_nt: TGTGCCAGTAGTACGAACCCAGGGGGGGATTCACCCCTCCACTTT